This T cell receptor (beta chain) appears in the sequencing data of a study of cytomegalovirus exposure and HLA in healthy donors. With regard to this clone: Its antigen remains unknown.

The PCR had 60 Vbeta and 13 Jbeta primers. Using immunoSEQ multiplex PCR, the repertoire was profiled, and TCRdb retains in-frame clones only, with some absent. The repertoire table contains roughly 54,000 clones. Study results and caveats: According to the study, some 160 TCR beta chains were cytomegalovirus-associated. In an earlier analysis, productive rearrangement rates for most beta V segments clustered near 87% or 30%.

There are 14 residues in the CDR3. Germline V gene sequence: CDR1 SNHLY, CDR2 FYNNEI. Trimming stripped 1 base from V and 3 bases from J, with 10 bases between. Sample: PBMCs. The chain uses TRBV2 and TRBJ2-7, with D possibly being TRBD1 (5 bases). The sequence was obtained from a woman aged 25 to 39 in good health and CMV-seropositive. The CDR3 spells CASSEEDRIYEQYF. The CDR3 DNA follows: TGTGCCAGCAGTGAAGAAGACAGAATCTACGAGCAGTACTTC.